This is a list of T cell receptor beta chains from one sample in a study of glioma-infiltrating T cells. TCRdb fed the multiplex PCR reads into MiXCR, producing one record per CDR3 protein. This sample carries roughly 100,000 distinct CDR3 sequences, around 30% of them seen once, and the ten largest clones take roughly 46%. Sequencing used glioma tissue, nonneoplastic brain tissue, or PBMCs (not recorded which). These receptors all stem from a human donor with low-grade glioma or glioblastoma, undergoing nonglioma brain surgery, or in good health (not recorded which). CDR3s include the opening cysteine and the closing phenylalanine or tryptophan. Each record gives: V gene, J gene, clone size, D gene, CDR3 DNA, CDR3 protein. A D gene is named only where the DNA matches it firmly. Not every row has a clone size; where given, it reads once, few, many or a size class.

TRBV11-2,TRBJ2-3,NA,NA,TGTGCCAGCAGCTTCACTACGGGGGCAGATACGCAGTATTTT,CASSFTTGADTQYF
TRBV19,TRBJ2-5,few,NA,TGTGCCAGTAGTCACCCCCAAGAGACCCAGTACTTC,CASSHPQETQYF
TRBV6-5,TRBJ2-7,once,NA,TGTGCCAGCACACGTTCGTCATACGAGCAGTACTTC,CASTRSSYEQYF
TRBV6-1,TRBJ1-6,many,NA,TGTGCCGCCTCAGCCGTCTGGAAAAATTCACCCCTCCACTTT,CAASAVWKNSPLHF
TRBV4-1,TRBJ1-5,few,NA,TGCGCCAGCAGCCAAGTATCCAGGGGAATGGCGCCAGCGGATAGCAATCAGCCCCAGCATTTT,CASSQVSRGMAPADSNQPQHF
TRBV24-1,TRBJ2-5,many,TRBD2,TGTGCCACCTCGCCGGGGGCGGGAGGAAAGGAGACCCAGTACTTC,CATSPGAGGKETQYF
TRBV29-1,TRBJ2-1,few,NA,TGCAGCGTTGAAGATACCCTAAACAATGAGCAGTTCTTC,CSVEDTLNNEQFF
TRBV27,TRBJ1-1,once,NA,TGTGCCAGCGGTTTCGGGGGCAGGGAAGCTCTCTTT,CASGFGGREALF
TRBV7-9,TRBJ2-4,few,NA,TGTGCCAGCAGCGCGGGAATCCCATGGGTTTTCCAAAACATTCAGTACTTC,CASSAGIPWVFQNIQYF
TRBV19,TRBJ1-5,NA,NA,TGTGCCAGTAGAAGAGAGGTCGATCAGCCCCAGCATTTT,CASRREVDQPQHF
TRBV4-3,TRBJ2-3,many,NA,TGCGCCAGCAGCCTAGTGACTAGCACAGATACGCAGTATTTT,CASSLVTSTDTQYF
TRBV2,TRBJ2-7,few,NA,TGTGCCAGCAGTTCCCTCGGAACAGAGCAGTACTTC,CASSSLGTEQYF
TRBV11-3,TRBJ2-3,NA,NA,TGTGCCAGCAGCTTAGTGGACGATGCGCAGTATTTT,CASSLVDDAQYF
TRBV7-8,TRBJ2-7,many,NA,TGTGCCAGCACCACTCCGGGGCCGCTGGAGGACGAGCAGTACTTC,CASTTPGPLEDEQYF
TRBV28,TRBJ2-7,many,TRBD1,TGTGCCAGCAGTTGGACAGGGGTCGAGCAGTACTTC,CASSWTGVEQYF
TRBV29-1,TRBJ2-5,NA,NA,TGCAGCGTGCAACTCCCCGGGGAGACCCAGTACTTC,CSVQLPGETQYF
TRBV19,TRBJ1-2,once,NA,TGTGCCAGTAGTGAGGGAAAAAACTATGGCTACACCTTC,CASSEGKNYGYTF
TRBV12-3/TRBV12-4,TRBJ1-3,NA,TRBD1,TGTGCCAGCAGTTCCGGGACAGGGGCCTCTGGAAACACCATATATTTT,CASSSGTGASGNTIYF
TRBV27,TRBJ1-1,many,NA,TGTGCCAGCAAAAAACAGGAGATGAACACTGAAGCTTTCTTT,CASKKQEMNTEAFF
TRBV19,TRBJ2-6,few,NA,TGTGCCAGTAGTTTGGACTCAATATACTCTGGGGCCAACGTCCTGACTTTC,CASSLDSIYSGANVLTF
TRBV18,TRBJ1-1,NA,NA,TGTGCCAGCTCACCAGGTCGGGGGAACACTGAAGCTTTCTTT,CASSPGRGNTEAFF
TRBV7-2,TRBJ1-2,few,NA,TGTGCCAGCAGCTTACAAGCTGCCCAGGGAGGCGGCTACACCTTC,CASSLQAAQGGGYTF
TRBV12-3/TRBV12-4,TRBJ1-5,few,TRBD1,TGTGCCAGCAGGGGGAACAGGGGGAACAATCAGCCCCAGCATTTT,CASRGNRGNNQPQHF
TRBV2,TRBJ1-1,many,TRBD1,TGTGCCAGCACCCGACAGGGGGCGAAGAACACTGAAGCTTTCTTT,CASTRQGAKNTEAFF
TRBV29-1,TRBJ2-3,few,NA,TGCAGCGTTGATTCAACAGATACGCAGTATTTT,CSVDSTDTQYF
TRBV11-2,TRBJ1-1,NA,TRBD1,TGTGCCAGCAGCTTAGATCCTCCGGGACAGGGGGCTAGAGCTTTCTTT,CASSLDPPGQGARAFF
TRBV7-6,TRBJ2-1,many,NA,TGTGCCAGCAGCTTAGAGGTAGCGACTGAGCAGTTCTTC,CASSLEVATEQFF
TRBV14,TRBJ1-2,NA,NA,TGTGCCAGCAGACAAGCGCTCGGGACAAGGGCCGGCTACACCTTC,CASRQALGTRAGYTF
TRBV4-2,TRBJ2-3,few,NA,TGTGCCAGCAGCCATTCGCGGGGCGATCGGTACGATACGCAGTATTTT,CASSHSRGDRYDTQYF
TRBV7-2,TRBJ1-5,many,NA,TGTGCCAGCAGCTTAGATTGGCAAAATCAGCCCCAGCATTTT,CASSLDWQNQPQHF
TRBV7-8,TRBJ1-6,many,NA,TGTGCCAGCAGCTTAGCTAGAGGACAGATAAATTCACCCCTCCACTTT,CASSLARGQINSPLHF
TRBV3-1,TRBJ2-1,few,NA,TGTGCCAGCAGCCGCCAGGGATTTGAGCAGTTCTTC,CASSRQGFEQFF
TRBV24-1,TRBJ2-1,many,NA,TGTGCCACCAGTGACACCTATAGCGGCCCATCCTACAATGAGCAGTTCTTC,CATSDTYSGPSYNEQFF
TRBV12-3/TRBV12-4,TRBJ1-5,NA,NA,TGTGCCGGCAGTTTAATAGGAAATTGGCAGCCCCAGCATTTT,CAGSLIGNWQPQHF
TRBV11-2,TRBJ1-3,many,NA,TGTGCCAGCAGCTTACGGGGAAACTCTGGAAACACCATATATTTT,CASSLRGNSGNTIYF
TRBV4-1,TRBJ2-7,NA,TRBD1,TGCGCCAGCAGCCGCGCAATACAGGGGCACTCCTACGAGCAGTACTTC,CASSRAIQGHSYEQYF
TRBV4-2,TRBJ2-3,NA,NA,TGTGCCAGCAGCCAAGGAGGTTCGGATACGCAGTATTTT,CASSQGGSDTQYF
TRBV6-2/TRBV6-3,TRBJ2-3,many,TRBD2,TGTGCCAGCAGCGATCCGGGACTAGCGGGGCGCACAGATACGCAGTATTTT,CASSDPGLAGRTDTQYF
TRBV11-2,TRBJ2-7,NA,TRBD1,TGTGCCAGCAGCTTAAGCCGGGACAGGGTTCCCGAGCAGTACTTC,CASSLSRDRVPEQYF
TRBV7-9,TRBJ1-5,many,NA,TGTGCCAGCAGCTTACAGGGCAGCAATCAGCCCCAGCATTTT,CASSLQGSNQPQHF
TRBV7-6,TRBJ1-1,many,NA,TGTGCCAGCAGCAAGGGGCCAACTGAAGCTTTCTTT,CASSKGPTEAFF
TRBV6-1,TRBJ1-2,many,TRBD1,TGTGCCAGCAGTAAAACACTACAGGGGGCTGGCTATGGCTACACCTTC,CASSKTLQGAGYGYTF
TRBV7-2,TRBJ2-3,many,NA,TGTGCCAGCAGCTTAGTAGGGTCAGATACGCAGTATTTT,CASSLVGSDTQYF
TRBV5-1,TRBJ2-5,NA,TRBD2,TGCGCCAGCAAGGAACTAGCGGGCCAAGAGACCCAGTACTTC,CASKELAGQETQYF
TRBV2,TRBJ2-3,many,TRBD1,TGTGCCAGCACTAGACAGGGTTTCGATACGCAGTATTTT,CASTRQGFDTQYF
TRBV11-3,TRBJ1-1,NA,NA,TGTGCCAGCAGCTTAGACATGAACACTGAAGCTTTCTTT,CASSLDMNTEAFF
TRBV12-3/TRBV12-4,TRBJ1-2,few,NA,TGTGCCAGCAGCCCGGGAGAGGGGAATGGCTACACCTTC,CASSPGEGNGYTF
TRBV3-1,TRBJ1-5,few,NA,TGTGCCAGCAGCCAAGAGGGGGCGTTGGGCAATCAGCCCCAGCATTTT,CASSQEGALGNQPQHF
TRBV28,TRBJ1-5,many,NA,TGTGCCAGCAGTTTATTGGAGGGGATAGGTCAGCCCCAGCATTTT,CASSLLEGIGQPQHF
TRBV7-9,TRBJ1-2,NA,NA,TGTGCCAGCAGCCCTACCGAGAACTATGGCTACACCTTC,CASSPTENYGYTF
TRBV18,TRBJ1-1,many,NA,TGTGCCAGCTCACGAGGGGAGAACTCTGAAGCTTTCTTT,CASSRGENSEAFF
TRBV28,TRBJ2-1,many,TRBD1,TGTGCCAGCAGTCTCACCGGGACAGAACCCAATGAGCAGTTCTTC,CASSLTGTEPNEQFF
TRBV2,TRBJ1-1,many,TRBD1,TGTGCCAGCAGTGGTCTTGGACAGGGGGTGGGGGCTTTCTTT,CASSGLGQGVGAFF
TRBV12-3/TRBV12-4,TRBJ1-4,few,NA,TGTGCCAGCAGTTTGTTCCTTGAAAAACTGTTTTTT,CASSLFLEKLFF
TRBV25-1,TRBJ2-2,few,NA,TGTGCCAACAGGCAGGGGTTACCTTTTACCGGGGAGCTGTTTTTT,CANRQGLPFTGELFF